This T cell receptor (beta chain) is from a study of blood T cell repertoires in COVID-19. The CDR3 is made up of 16 amino acids. V lost 3 bases, J lost 2 bases, and 16 bases lay in between. CDR1 is SGDLS and CDR2 is YYNGEE in the germline V gene. The data were produced by immunoSEQ multiplex PCR, yet TCRdb's version contains in-frame clones alone and is incomplete. The data hold under 110,000 clones, with 70% to 85% observed a single time. V usage is TRBV9 and J usage is TRBJ2-3; the D gene is possibly TRBD1 (6 bases). The TCR originated in a woman aged 60-75 years with acute or convalescent COVID-19. Specimen: peripheral blood. The DNA of the CDR3 is TGTGCCAGCAGCGGGAGGACAGCGAGCGACACAGATACGCAGTATTTT. Its protein product is CASSGRTASDTDTQYF. Variable domain in full (rest from reference TRBV9 and TRBJ2-3): DSGVTQTPKHLITATGQRVTLRCSPRSGDLSVYWYQQSLDQGLQFLIQYYNGEERAKGNILERFSAQQFPDLHSELNLSSLELGDSALYFCASSGRTASDTDTQYFGPGTRLTVL.